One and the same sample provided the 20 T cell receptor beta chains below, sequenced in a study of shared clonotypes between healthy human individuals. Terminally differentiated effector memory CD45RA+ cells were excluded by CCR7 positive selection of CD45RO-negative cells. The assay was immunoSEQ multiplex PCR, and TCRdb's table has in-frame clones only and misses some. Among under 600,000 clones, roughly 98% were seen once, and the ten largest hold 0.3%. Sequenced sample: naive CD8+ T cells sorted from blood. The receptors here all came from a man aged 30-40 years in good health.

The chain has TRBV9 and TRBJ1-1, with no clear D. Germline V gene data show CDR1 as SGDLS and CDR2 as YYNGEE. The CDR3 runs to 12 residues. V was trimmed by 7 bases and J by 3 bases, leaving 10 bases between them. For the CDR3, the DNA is TGTGCCAGCGGACGTATTGACACTGAAGCTTTCTTT. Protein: CASGRIDTEAFF.

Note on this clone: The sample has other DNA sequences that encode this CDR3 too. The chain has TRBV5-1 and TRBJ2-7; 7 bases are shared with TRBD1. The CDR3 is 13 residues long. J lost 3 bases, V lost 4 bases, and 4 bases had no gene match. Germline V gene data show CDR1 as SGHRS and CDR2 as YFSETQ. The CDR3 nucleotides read TGCGCCAGCAGCCTGGGACAGAGCTACGAGCAGTACTTC. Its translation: CASSLGQSYEQYF.

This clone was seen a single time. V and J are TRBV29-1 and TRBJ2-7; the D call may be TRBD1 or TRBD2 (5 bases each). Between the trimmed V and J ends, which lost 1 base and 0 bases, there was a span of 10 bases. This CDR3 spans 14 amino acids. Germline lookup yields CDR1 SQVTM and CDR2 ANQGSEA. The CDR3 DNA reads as TGCAGCGTTGAAGTACGGGGCAGCTCCTACGAGCAGTACTTC. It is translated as CSVEVRGSSYEQYF.

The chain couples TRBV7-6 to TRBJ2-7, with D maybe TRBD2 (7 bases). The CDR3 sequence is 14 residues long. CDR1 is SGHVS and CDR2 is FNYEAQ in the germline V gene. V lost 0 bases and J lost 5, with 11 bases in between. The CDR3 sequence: CASSLAAGDNEQYF. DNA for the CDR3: TGTGCCAGCAGCTTAGCGGCGGGGGACAACGAGCAGTACTTC.

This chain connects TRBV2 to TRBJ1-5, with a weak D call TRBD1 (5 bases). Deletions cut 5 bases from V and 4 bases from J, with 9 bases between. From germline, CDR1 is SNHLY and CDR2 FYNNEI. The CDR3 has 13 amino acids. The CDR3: CASSWRGNQPQHF. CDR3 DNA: TGTGCCAGCAGTTGGAGGGGAAATCAGCCCCAGCATTTT.

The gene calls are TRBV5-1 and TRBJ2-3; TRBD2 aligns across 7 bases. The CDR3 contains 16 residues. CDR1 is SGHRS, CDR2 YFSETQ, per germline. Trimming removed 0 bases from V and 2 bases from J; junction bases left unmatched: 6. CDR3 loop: CASSLGGGRPTDTQYF. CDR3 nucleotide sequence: TGCGCCAGCAGCTTGGGGGGCGGGAGACCCACAGATACGCAGTATTTT. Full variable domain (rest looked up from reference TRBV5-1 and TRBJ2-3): KAGVTQTPRYLIKTRGQQVTLSCSPISGHRSVSWYQQTPGQGLQFLFEYFSETQRNKGNFPGRFSGRQFSNSRSEMNVSTLELGDSALYLCASSLGGGRPTDTQYFGPGTRLTVL.

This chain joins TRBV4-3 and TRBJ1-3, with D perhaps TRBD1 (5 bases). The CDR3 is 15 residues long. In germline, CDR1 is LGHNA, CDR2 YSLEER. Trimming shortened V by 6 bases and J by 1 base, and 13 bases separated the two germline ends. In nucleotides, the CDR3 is TGCGCCAGCAGGCCCTCCGGGGCATCTGGAAACACCATATATTTT. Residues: CASRPSGASGNTIYF.

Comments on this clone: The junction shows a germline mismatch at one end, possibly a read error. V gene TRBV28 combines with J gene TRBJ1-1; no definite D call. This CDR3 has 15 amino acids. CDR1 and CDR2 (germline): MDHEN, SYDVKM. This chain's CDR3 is CASSLYVNGNAEAFF. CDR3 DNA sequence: TGTGCCAGCAGTTTATATGTGAACGGGAACGCTGAAGCTTTCTTT. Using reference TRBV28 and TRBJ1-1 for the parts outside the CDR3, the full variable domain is DVKVTQSSRYLVKRTGEKVFLECVQDMDHENMFWYRQDPGLGLRLIYFSYDVKMKEKGDIPEGYSVSREKKERFSLILESASTNQTSMYLCASSLYVNGNAEAFFGQGTRLTVV.

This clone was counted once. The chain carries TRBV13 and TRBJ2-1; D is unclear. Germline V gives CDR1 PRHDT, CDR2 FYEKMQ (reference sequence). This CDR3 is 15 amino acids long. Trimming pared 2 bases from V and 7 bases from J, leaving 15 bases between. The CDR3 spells CASSLSQTATNEQFF. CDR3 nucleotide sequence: TGTGCCAGCAGCTTAAGCCAGACCGCGACGAATGAGCAGTTCTTC.

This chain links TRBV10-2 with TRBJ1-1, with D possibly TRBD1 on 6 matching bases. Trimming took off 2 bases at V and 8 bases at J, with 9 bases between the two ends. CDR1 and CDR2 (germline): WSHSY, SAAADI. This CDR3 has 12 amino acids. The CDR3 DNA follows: TGCGCCAGCAGTGAGGGGGGCTGGGAAGCTTTCTTT. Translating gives CASSEGGWEAFF.

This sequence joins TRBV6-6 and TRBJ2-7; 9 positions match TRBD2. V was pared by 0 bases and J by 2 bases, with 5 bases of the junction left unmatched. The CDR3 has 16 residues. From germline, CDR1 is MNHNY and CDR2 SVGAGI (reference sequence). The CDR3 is CASSYSIAGEAYEQYF. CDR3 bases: TGTGCCAGCAGTTACTCGATAGCGGGAGAGGCCTACGAGCAGTACTTC.

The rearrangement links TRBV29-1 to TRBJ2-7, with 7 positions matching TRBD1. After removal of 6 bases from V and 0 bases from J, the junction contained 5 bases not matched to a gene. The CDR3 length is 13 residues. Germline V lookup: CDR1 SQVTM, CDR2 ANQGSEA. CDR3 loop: CSVENRGSYEQYF. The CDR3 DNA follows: TGCAGCGTCGAAAACAGGGGCTCCTACGAGCAGTACTTC.

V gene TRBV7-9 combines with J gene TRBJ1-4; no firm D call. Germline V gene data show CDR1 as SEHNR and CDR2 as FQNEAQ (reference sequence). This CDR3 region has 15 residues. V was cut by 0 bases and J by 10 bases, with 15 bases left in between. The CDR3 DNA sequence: TGTGCCAGCAGCTTAGCGCGGGGAGGTCCTGGAAAACTGTTTTTT. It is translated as CASSLARGGPGKLFF.

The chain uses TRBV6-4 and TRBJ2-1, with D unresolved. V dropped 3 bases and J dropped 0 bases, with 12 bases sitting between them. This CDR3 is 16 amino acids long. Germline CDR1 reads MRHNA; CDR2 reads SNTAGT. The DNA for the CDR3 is TGTGCCAGCAGTGATTGGGTGGGATCCTCCTACAATGAGCAGTTCTTC. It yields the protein CASSDWVGSSYNEQFF.

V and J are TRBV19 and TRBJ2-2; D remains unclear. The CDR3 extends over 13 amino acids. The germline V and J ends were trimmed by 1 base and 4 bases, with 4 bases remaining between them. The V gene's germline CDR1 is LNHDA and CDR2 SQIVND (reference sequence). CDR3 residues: CASSIAITGELFF. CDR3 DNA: TGTGCCAGTAGTATAGCCATCACCGGGGAGCTGTTTTTT.

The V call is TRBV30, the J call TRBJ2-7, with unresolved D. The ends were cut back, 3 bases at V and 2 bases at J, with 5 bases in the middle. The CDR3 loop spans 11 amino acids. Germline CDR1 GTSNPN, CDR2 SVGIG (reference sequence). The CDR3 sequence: CAWRDAYEQYF. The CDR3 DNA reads TGTGCCTGGAGAGATGCCTACGAGCAGTACTTC.

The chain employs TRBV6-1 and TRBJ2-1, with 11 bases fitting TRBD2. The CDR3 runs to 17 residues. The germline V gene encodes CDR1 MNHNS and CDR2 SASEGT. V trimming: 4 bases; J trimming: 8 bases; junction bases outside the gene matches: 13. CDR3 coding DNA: TGTGCCAGCAGTGGGCTAGAGGTAGCGGGAGGGGGGGATGAGCAGTTCTTC. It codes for CASSGLEVAGGGDEQFF.

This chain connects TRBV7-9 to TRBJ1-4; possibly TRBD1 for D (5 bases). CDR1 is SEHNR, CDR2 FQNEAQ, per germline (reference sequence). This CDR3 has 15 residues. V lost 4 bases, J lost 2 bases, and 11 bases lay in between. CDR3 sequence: CASSSPGRTNEKLFF. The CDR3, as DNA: TGTGCCAGCAGCTCCCCGGGACGGACTAATGAAAAACTGTTTTTT.

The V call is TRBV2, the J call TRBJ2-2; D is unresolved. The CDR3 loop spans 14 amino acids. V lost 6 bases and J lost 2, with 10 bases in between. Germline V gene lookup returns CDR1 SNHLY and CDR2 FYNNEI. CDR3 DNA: TGTGCCAGCAGAGTCAGAGATAACACCGGGGAGCTGTTTTTT. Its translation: CASRVRDNTGELFF.

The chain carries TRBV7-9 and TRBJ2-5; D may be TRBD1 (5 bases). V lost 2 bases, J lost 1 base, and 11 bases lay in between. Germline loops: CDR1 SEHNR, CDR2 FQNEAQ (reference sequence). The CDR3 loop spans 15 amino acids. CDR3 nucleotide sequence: TGTGCCAGCAGCTTAAGTAAGGGGTTCCAAGAGACCCAGTACTTC. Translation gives CASSLSKGFQETQYF.